This is a list of T cell receptor beta chains from one sample in a study of control samples from healthy donors and cancer patients. TCRdb's table, derived via immunoSEQ multiplex PCR, lists solely in-frame clones and lacks some. The sample includes about 77,000 clones, 80% to 95% seen only once; the top ten take 5% to 6.5%. Specimen: blood. The receptors were gathered from a woman aged 55-69 years in good health. Each CDR3 is given with its conserved first and last residue. Each record gives: clone size, D gene, J gene, V gene, CDR3 protein, CDR3 DNA. The D gene is left open where the match is weak. Part of the rows lack a size; the others show once, few, many or a class for expanded clones.

abundance: .; d_gene: TRBD2; j_gene: TRBJ2-5; v_gene: TRBV7-2; CDR3aa: CASSLGTSRETQYF; CDR3nt: TGTGCCAGCAGCTTGGGGACTAGCAGAGAGACCCAGTACTTC
abundance: .; d_gene: .; j_gene: TRBJ2-7; v_gene: TRBV3-1/TRBV3-2; CDR3aa: CASSHPQGYEQYF; CDR3nt: TGTGCCAGCAGCCACCCACAGGGCTACGAGCAGTACTTC
abundance: .; d_gene: TRBD1; j_gene: TRBJ1-4; v_gene: TRBV5-1; CDR3aa: CASSVGGQGEKLFF; CDR3nt: TGCGCCAGCAGCGTGGGGGGACAGGGGGAAAAACTGTTTTTT
abundance: .; d_gene: .; j_gene: TRBJ2-3; v_gene: TRBV9; CDR3aa: CASSVRTGADTQYF; CDR3nt: TGTGCCAGCAGCGTAAGGACGGGGGCGGATACGCAGTATTTT
abundance: once; d_gene: .; j_gene: TRBJ2-2; v_gene: TRBV10-3; CDR3aa: CASTPRNTGELFF; CDR3nt: TGTGCCAGTACCCCTAGGAACACCGGGGAGCTGTTTTTT
abundance: .; d_gene: TRBD1; j_gene: TRBJ1-1; v_gene: TRBV5-6; CDR3aa: CASRRKQGWGTEAFF; CDR3nt: TGTGCCAGCAGGCGTAAACAGGGGTGGGGCACTGAAGCTTTCTTT
abundance: few; d_gene: TRBD1; j_gene: TRBJ1-1; v_gene: TRBV4-1; CDR3aa: CASSPRQGFWTEAFF; CDR3nt: TGCGCCAGCAGCCCCCGACAGGGTTTTTGGACTGAAGCTTTCTTT
abundance: .; d_gene: .; j_gene: TRBJ1-1; v_gene: TRBV24-1; CDR3aa: CATSPDMNTEAFF; CDR3nt: TGTGCCACCTCGCCAGACATGAACACTGAAGCTTTCTTT
abundance: .; d_gene: .; j_gene: TRBJ1-1; v_gene: TRBV28; CDR3aa: CASSLGRRETEAFF; CDR3nt: TGTGCCAGCAGTTTAGGGCGAAGGGAGACTGAAGCTTTCTTT
abundance: .; d_gene: .; j_gene: TRBJ1-6; v_gene: TRBV7-2; CDR3aa: CASSLSPGRIPLHF; CDR3nt: TGTGCCAGCAGCTTAAGTCCAGGGAGAATCCCCCTCCACTTT
abundance: .; d_gene: .; j_gene: TRBJ1-4; v_gene: TRBV6-2/TRBV6-3; CDR3aa: CASSLPGWSEKLFF; CDR3nt: TGTGCCAGCAGCCTACCGGGTTGGAGTGAAAAACTGTTTTTT
abundance: .; d_gene: TRBD2; j_gene: TRBJ2-3; v_gene: TRBV9; CDR3aa: CASSGRLAGSDTQYF; CDR3nt: TGTGCCAGCAGCGGTAGACTAGCGGGATCCGATACGCAGTATTTT
abundance: .; d_gene: .; j_gene: TRBJ1-5; v_gene: TRBV27; CDR3aa: CASSRGGHQPQHF; CDR3nt: TGTGCCAGCAGCCGCGGCGGGCATCAGCCCCAGCATTTT
abundance: .; d_gene: .; j_gene: TRBJ1-5; v_gene: TRBV19; CDR3aa: CASSYPFYQRINQPQHF; CDR3nt: TGTGCCAGTAGTTACCCTTTTTATCAACGAATCAATCAGCCCCAGCATTTT
abundance: .; d_gene: .; j_gene: TRBJ2-1; v_gene: TRBV12-5; CDR3aa: CASGWGAGSYNEQFF; CDR3nt: TGTGCTAGTGGTTGGGGGGCGGGATCCTACAATGAGCAGTTCTTC
abundance: few; d_gene: .; j_gene: TRBJ1-3; v_gene: TRBV7-8; CDR3aa: CASSFGQIQGNTIYF; CDR3nt: TGTGCCAGCAGCTTCGGACAGATACAAGGAAACACCATATATTTT
abundance: .; d_gene: TRBD2; j_gene: TRBJ2-7; v_gene: TRBV2; CDR3aa: CASSEGLAGDYEQYF; CDR3nt: TGTGCCAGCAGTGAAGGACTAGCGGGAGACTACGAGCAGTACTTC
abundance: .; d_gene: .; j_gene: TRBJ2-3; v_gene: TRBV5-4; CDR3aa: CASTLHRTTDTQYF; CDR3nt: TGTGCCAGCACCCTGCATAGGACCACAGATACGCAGTATTTT
abundance: few; d_gene: TRBD2; j_gene: TRBJ2-7; v_gene: TRBV5-8; CDR3aa: CASSLGLAGSYEQYF; CDR3nt: TGTGCCAGCAGCTTGGGGCTAGCGGGATCCTACGAGCAGTACTTC
abundance: .; d_gene: TRBD1; j_gene: TRBJ1-2; v_gene: TRBV9; CDR3aa: CASSKQGAYGYTF; CDR3nt: TGTGCCAGCAGCAAACAGGGGGCTTACGGCTACACCTTC
abundance: .; d_gene: TRBD1; j_gene: TRBJ1-1; v_gene: TRBV19; CDR3aa: CASSIRTGGPQAFF; CDR3nt: TGTGCCAGTAGTATCAGGACAGGGGGGCCCCAAGCTTTCTTT
abundance: .; d_gene: TRBD2; j_gene: TRBJ2-5; v_gene: TRBV5-1; CDR3aa: CASSRTSGRLGETQYF; CDR3nt: TGCGCCAGCAGCCGGACTAGCGGGAGGTTGGGAGAGACCCAGTACTTC
abundance: .; d_gene: TRBD2; j_gene: TRBJ2-1; v_gene: TRBV9; CDR3aa: CASSTRLAGLYNEQFF; CDR3nt: TGTGCCAGCAGCACCCGACTAGCGGGATTATACAATGAGCAGTTCTTC
abundance: .; d_gene: .; j_gene: TRBJ1-5; v_gene: TRBV19; CDR3aa: CASSDQSNQPQHF; CDR3nt: TGTGCCAGTTCGGATCAGTCCAATCAGCCCCAGCATTTT
abundance: .; d_gene: TRBD2; j_gene: TRBJ2-3; v_gene: TRBV24-1; CDR3aa: CATSDPTSSGSTDTQYF; CDR3nt: TGTGCCACCAGTGACCCCACCTCTAGCGGTAGCACAGATACGCAGTATTTT
abundance: once; d_gene: TRBD1; j_gene: TRBJ1-5; v_gene: TRBV5-5; CDR3aa: CASSFFPGQSNQPQHF; CDR3nt: TGTGCCAGCAGCTTCTTTCCGGGACAGAGCAATCAGCCCCAGCATTTT
abundance: .; d_gene: .; j_gene: TRBJ2-1; v_gene: TRBV3-1/TRBV3-2; CDR3aa: CASSPTSYNEQFF; CDR3nt: TGTGCCAGCAGCCCCACAAGCTACAATGAGCAGTTCTTC
abundance: .; d_gene: TRBD2; j_gene: TRBJ2-7; v_gene: TRBV28; CDR3aa: CASSSSGTTYEQYF; CDR3nt: TGTGCCAGCAGTTCCTCCGGGACTACCTACGAGCAGTACTTC
abundance: .; d_gene: .; j_gene: TRBJ2-1; v_gene: TRBV18; CDR3aa: CASSPQGSSTREQFF; CDR3nt: TGTGCCAGCTCACCACAGGGTTCCAGCACAAGGGAGCAGTTCTTC
abundance: .; d_gene: TRBD1; j_gene: TRBJ1-5; v_gene: TRBV6-1; CDR3aa: CASSEAGTGGNQPQHF; CDR3nt: TGTGCCAGCAGTGAAGCCGGGACAGGGGGCAATCAGCCCCAGCATTTT
abundance: .; d_gene: TRBD1; j_gene: TRBJ2-7; v_gene: TRBV3-1/TRBV3-2; CDR3aa: CASSPGTGPSYEQYF; CDR3nt: TGTGCCAGCAGCCCCGGGACAGGGCCTTCCTACGAGCAGTACTTC
abundance: .; d_gene: .; j_gene: TRBJ2-3; v_gene: TRBV6-6; CDR3aa: CASSYGRTSTDTQYF; CDR3nt: TGTGCCAGCAGTTACGGCAGGACTAGCACAGATACGCAGTATTTT
abundance: .; d_gene: TRBD1; j_gene: TRBJ1-1; v_gene: TRBV29-1; CDR3aa: CSVERGGAQSEAFF; CDR3nt: TGCAGCGTTGAACGAGGGGGCGCACAGAGTGAAGCTTTCTTT
abundance: .; d_gene: TRBD2; j_gene: TRBJ2-1; v_gene: TRBV30; CDR3aa: CAWRLAGVRGHEQFF; CDR3nt: TGTGCCTGGAGGCTAGCGGGGGTGAGGGGTCATGAGCAGTTCTTC
abundance: few; d_gene: .; j_gene: TRBJ1-6; v_gene: TRBV4-1; CDR3aa: CASSPTRGNSPLHF; CDR3nt: TGCGCCAGCAGCCCCACGCGAGGCAATTCACCCCTCCACTTT